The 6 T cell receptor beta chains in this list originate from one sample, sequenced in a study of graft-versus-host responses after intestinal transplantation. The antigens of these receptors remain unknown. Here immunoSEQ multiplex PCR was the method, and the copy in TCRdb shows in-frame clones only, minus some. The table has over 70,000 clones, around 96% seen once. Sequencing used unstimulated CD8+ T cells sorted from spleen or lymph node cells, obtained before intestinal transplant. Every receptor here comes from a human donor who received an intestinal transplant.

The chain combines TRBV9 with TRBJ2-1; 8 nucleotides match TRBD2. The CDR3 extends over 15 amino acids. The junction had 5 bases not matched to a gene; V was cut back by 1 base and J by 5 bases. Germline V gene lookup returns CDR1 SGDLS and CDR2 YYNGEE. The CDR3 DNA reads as TGTGCCAGCAGCGTAAGCGGGAGTGTCAACAATGAGCAGTTCTTC. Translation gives CASSVSGSVNNEQFF.

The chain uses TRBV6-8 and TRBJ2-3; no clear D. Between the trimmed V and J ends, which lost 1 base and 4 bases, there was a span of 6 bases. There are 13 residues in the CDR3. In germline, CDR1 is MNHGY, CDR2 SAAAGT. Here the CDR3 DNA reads TGTGCCAGCAGTTACTACAGCGCAGATACGCAGTATTTT. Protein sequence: CASSYYSADTQYF.

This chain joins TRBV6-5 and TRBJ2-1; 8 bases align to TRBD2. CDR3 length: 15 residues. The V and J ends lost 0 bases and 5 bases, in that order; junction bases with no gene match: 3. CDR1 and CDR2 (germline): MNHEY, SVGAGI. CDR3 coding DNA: TGTGCCAGCAGTTACTCTGCGGGAGGCCACAATGAGCAGTTCTTC. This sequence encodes CASSYSAGGHNEQFF.

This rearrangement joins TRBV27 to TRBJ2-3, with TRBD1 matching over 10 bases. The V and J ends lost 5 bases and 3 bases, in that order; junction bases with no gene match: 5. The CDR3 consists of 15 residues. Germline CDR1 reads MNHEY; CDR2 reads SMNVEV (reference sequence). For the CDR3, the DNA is TGTGCCAGCAGTCCCTGGGACAGGGGAACAGATACGCAGTATTTT. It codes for CASSPWDRGTDTQYF.

The CDR3 DNA reads TGTGCCAGCAGCTTAGGCAGGGGGGAAGCTTTCTTT. This codes for CASSLGRGEAFF. The gene calls are TRBV11-2 and TRBJ1-1, with 7 bases aligning to TRBD1. The CDR3 sequence is 12 residues long. Germline CDR1 reads SGHAT; CDR2 reads FQNNGV. V shed 1 base and J 8 bases; nucleotides not matched to a gene: 1.

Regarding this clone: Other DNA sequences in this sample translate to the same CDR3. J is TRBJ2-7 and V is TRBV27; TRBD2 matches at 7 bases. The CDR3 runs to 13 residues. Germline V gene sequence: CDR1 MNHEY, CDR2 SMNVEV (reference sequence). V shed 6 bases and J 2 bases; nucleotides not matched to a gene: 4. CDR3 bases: TGTGCCAGCAGCTTGACTAGCACCTACGAGCAGTACTTC. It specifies CASSLTSTYEQYF.